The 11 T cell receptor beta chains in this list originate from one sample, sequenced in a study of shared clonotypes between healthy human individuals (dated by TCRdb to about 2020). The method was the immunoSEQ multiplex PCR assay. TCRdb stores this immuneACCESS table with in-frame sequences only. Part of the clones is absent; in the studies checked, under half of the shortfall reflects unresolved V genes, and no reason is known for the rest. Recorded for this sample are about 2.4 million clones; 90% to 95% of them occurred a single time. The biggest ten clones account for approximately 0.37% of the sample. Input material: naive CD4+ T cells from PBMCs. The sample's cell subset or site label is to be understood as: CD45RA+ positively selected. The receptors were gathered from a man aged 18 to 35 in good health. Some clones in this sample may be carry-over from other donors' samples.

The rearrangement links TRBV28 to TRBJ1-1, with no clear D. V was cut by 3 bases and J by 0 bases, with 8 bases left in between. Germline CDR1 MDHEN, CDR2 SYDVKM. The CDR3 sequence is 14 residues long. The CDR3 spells CASSLLRLNTEAFF. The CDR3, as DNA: TGTGCCAGCAGTTTGCTCAGATTGAACACTGAAGCTTTCTTT.

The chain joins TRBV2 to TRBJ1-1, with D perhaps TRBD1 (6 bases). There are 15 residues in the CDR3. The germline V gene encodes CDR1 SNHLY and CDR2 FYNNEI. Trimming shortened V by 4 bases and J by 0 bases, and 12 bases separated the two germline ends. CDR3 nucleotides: TGTGCCAGCAGTGTCGGGACAACCATGAACACTGAAGCTTTCTTT. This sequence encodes CASSVGTTMNTEAFF.

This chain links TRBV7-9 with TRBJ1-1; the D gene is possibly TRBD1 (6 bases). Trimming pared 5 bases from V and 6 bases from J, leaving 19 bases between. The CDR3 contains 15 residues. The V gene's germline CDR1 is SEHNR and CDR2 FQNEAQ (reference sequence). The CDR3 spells CASSLLGRGIAEAFF. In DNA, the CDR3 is TGTGCCAGCAGCCTTCTAGGGAGGGGGATCGCTGAAGCTTTCTTT.

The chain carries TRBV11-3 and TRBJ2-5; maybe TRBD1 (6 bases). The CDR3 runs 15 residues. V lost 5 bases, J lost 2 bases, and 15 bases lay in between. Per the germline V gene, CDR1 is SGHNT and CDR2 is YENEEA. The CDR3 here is CASSPGRDIQETQYF. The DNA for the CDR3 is TGTGCCAGCAGCCCGGGTCGGGACATTCAAGAGACCCAGTACTTC.

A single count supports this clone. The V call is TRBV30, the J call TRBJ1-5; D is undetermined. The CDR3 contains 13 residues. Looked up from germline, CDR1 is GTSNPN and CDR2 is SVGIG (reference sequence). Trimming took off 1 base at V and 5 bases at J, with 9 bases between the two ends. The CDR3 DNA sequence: TGTGCCTGGAGTGGGGGTCTCGATCAGCCCCAGCATTTT. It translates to CAWSGGLDQPQHF.

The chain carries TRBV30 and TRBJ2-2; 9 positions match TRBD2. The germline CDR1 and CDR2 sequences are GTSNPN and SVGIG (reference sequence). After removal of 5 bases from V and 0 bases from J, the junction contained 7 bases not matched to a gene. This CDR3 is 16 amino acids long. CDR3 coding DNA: TGTGCCTGGTCGGGTCTAGCGGGAACGAACACCGGGGAGCTGTTTTTT. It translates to CAWSGLAGTNTGELFF. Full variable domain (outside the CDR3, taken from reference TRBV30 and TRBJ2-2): SQTIHQWPATLVQPVGSPLSLECTVEGTSNPNLYWYRQAAGRGLQLLFYSVGIGQISSEVPQNLSASRPQDRQFILSSKKLLLSDSGFYLCAWSGLAGTNTGELFFGEGSRLTVL.

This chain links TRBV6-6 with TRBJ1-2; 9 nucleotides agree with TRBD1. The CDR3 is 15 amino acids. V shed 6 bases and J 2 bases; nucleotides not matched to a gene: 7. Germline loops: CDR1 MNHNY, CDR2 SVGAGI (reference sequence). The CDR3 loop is CASSNRGQGNYGYTF. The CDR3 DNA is TGTGCCAGCAGCAATAGGGGACAGGGAAACTATGGCTACACCTTC.

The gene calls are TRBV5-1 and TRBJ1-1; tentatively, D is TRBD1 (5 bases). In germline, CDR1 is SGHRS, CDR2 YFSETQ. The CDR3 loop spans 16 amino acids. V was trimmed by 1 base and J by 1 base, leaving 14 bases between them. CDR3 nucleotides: TGCGCCAGCAGCTTGTATTCTCCAGGGCGGAACACTGAAGCTTTCTTT. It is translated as CASSLYSPGRNTEAFF.

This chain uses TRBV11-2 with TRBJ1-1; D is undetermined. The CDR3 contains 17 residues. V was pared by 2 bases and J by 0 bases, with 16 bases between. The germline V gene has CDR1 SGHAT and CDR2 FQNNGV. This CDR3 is CASSLRVARAMNTEAFF. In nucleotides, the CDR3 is TGTGCCAGCAGCTTACGGGTGGCCCGGGCCATGAACACTGAAGCTTTCTTT.

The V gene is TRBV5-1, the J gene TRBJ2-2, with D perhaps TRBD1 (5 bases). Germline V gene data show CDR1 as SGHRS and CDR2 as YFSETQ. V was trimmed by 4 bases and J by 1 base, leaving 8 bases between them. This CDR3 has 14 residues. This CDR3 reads CASSETVNTGELFF. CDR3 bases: TGCGCCAGCAGCGAGACAGTGAACACCGGGGAGCTGTTTTTT.

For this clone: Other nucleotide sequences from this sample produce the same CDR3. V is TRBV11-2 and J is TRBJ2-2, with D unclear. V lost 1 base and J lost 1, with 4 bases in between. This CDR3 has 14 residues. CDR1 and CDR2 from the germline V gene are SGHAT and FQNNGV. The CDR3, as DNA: TGTGCCAGCAGCTTAGTGCGGAACACCGGGGAGCTGTTTTTT. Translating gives CASSLVRNTGELFF.